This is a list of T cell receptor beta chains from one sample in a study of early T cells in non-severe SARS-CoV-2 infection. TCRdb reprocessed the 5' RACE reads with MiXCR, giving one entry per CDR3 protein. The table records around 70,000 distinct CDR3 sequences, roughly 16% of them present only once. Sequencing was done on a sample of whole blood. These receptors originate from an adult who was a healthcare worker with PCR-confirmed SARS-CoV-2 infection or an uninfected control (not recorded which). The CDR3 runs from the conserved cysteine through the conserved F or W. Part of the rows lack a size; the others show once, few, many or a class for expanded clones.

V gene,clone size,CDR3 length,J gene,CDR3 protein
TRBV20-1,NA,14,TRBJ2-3,CSARAGTSTDTQYF
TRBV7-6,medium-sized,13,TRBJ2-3,CASSLVGGDTQYF
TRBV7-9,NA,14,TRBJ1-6,CASSLDLADSPLHF
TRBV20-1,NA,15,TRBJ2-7,CSARLLAGGEGEQYF
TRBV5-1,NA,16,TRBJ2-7,CASSLWESGGLGEQYF
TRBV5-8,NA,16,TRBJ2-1,CASSLEASGYYNEQFF
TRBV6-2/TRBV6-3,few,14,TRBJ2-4,CASANSPGRNIQYF
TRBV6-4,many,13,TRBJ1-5,CASSQEANQPQHF
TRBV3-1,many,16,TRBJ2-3,CASSHEGAGGLDTQYF
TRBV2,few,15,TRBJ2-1,CASRKEKGAYNEQFF
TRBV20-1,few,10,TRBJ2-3,CSFPVDTQYF
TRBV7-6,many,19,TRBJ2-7,CASSLAGTSGRAFPYEQYF
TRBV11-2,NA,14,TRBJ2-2,CASSLAGPTRELFF
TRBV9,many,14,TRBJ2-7,CASSPWDREREQYF
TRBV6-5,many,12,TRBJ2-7,CASSYSTGEQYF
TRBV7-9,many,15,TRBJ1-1,CASSFQGGPATEAFF
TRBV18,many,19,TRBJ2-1,CASSPPEGGPLFSYNEQFF
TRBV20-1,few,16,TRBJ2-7,CSARDLAGTSGYEQYF
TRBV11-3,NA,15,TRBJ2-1,CASCMGGSSYNEQFF